This record covers a single T cell receptor beta chain. Per the study methods: Reference gene primer amplification gave nucleated cell count estimates. The table came from immunoSEQ multiplex PCR; TCRdb's copy has only in-frame clones and leaves some out. For V, J and clone size, that table is used; D and trimming come from the DNA. The repertoire holds 150,000 to 200,000 clones, with around 83% as singletons. Enrollment of patients from Seattle took place during active infection, with longitudinal follow-up. This entry comes from a study of blood T cell repertoires in COVID-19. Study overall: COVID-19 samples collected from the United States, Italy and Spain covered acute and convalescent phases.

The CDR3 is 15 residues long. CDR1 is LGHDT, CDR2 YNNKEL, per germline (reference sequence). Trimming took off 4 bases at V and 1 base at J, with 11 bases between the two ends. The V call is TRBV3-1 (or the pseudogene TRBV3-2), the J call TRBJ2-1; D might be TRBD1 (6 bases). The receptor was derived from a woman between 65 and 79 years old with COVID-19, enrolled during active disease. The source material was peripheral blood. In DNA, the CDR3 is TGTGCCAGCAGCCCTCGAACAGGGTCCTACAATGAGCAGTTCTTC. Amino acid sequence: CASSPRTGSYNEQFF.